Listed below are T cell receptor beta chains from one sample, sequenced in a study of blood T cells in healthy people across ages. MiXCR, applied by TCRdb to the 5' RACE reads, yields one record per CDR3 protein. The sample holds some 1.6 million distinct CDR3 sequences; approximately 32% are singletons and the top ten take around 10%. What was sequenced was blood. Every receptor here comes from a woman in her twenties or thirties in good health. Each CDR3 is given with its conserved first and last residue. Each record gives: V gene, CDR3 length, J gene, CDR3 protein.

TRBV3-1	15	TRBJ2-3	CASSQRGRRADTQYF
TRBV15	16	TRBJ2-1	CATSTVPGQVDNEQFF
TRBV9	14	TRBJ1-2	CASSVTQGAGGYTF
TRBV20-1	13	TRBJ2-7	CSAPGQGGYEQYF
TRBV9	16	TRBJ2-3	CASSVVGTTRTDTQYF
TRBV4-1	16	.	CASSQVTSGARETQYF
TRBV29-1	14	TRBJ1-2	CSVEAVAGNYGYTF
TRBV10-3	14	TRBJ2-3	CAISESGNTDTQYF
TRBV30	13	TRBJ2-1	CAWSGAVGDEQFF
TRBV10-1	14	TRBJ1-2	CASSEPGGRYGYTF
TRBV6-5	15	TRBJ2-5	CATKGGQGKAETQYF
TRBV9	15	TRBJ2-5	CTSSVDSTWGETQYF
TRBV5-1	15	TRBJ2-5	CASSLEGASGETQYF
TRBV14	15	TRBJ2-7	CASSPGDRFSYEQYF
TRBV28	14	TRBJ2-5	CASSLGGQLGTQYF
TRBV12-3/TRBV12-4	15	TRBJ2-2	CASSQDWGPTGELFF
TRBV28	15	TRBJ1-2	CASSYPNRALQSDTF
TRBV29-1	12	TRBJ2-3	CSVDGGTDTQYF
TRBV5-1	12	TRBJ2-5	CASSSSEETQYF
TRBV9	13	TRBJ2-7	CASSVVASGEQYF
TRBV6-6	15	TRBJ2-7	CASSYYSGQPYEQYF